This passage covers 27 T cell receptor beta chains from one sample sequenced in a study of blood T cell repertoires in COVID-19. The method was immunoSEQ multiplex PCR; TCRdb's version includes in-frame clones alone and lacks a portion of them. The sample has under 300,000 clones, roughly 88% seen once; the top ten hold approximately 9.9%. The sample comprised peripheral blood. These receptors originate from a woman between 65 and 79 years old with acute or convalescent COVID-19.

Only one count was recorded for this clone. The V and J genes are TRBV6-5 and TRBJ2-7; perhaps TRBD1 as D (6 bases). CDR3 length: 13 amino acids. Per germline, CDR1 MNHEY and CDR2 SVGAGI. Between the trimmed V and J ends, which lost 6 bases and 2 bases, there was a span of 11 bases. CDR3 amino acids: CASRLGQPYEQYF. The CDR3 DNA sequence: TGTGCCAGCAGATTAGGACAGCCCTACGAGCAGTACTTC.

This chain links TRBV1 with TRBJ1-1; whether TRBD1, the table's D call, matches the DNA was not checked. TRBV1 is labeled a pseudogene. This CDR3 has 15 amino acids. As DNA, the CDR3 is TGCACCAGCTGCAGGGGGCTGGGGGTCGAGACTGAAGCTTTCTTT. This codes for CTSCRGLGVETEAFF.

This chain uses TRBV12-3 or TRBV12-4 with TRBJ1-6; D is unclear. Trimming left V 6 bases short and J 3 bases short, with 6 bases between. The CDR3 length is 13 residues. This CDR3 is CASRVYYNSPLHF. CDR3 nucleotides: TGTGCCAGCAGGGTCTACTATAATTCACCCCTCCACTTT.

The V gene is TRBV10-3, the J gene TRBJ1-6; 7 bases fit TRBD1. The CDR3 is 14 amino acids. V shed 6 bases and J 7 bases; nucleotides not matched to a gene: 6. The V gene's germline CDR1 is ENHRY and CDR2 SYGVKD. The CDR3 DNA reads TGTGCCATCAGATGGGACAGTGACAATTCACCCCTCCACTTT. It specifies CAIRWDSDNSPLHF.

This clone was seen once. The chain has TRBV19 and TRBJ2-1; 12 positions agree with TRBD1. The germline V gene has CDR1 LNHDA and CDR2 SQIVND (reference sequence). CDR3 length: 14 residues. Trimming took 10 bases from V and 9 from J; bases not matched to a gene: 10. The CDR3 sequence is CATDTGTGGIEQFF. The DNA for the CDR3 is TGTGCCACCGATACCGGGACAGGGGGCATTGAGCAGTTCTTC.

In DNA form, the CDR3 reads TGCAGTGCTAGAGGAGCCACTGAAGCTTTCTTT. Residues: CSARGATEAFF. The rearrangement joins TRBV20-1 to TRBJ1-1; D is ambiguous. Germline CDR1 and CDR2: DFQATT and SNEGSKA (reference sequence). V lost 1 base to trimming and J lost 4 bases, with 4 bases between them. The CDR3 has 11 amino acids.

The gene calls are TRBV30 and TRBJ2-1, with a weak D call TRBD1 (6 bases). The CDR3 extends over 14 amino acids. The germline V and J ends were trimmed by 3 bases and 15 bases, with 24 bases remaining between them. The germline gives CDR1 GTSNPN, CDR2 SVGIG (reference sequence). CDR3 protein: CAWRASVGDLRGFF. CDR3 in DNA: TGTGCCTGGAGGGCTTCAGTGGGGGACCTCAGGGGGTTCTTC.

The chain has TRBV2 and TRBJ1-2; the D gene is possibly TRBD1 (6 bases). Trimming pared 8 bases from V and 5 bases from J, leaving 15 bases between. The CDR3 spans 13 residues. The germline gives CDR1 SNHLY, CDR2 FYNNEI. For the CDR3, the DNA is TGTGCCAGCTGGGGCAGGGGTCAATATGGCTACACCTTC. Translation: CASWGRGQYGYTF.

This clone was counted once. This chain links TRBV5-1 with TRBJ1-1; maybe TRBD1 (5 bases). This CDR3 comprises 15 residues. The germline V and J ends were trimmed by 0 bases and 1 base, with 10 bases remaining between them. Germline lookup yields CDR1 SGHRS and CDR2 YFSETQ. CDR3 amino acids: CASSLAAGWNTEAFF. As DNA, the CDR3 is TGCGCCAGCAGCTTGGCGGCAGGGTGGAACACTGAAGCTTTCTTT.

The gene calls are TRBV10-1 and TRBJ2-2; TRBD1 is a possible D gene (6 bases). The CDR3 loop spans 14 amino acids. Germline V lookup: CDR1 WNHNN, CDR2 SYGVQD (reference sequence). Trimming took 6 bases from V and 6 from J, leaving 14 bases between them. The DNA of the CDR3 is TGCGCCAGCAGCCAACAGGGATCCGCCGGGGAGCTGTTTTTT. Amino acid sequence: CASSQQGSAGELFF.

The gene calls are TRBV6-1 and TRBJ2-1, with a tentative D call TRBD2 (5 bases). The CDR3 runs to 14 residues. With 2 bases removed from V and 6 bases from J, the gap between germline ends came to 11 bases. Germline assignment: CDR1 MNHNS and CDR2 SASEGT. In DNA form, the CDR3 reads TGTGCCAGCAGTGAACCGCGGGCTGGCAATGAGCAGTTCTTC. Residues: CASSEPRAGNEQFF.

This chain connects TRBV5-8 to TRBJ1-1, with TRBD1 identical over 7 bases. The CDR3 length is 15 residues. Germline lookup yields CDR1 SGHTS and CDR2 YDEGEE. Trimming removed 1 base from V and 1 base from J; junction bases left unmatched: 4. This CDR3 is CASSLRGGRNTEAFF. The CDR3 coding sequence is TGTGCCAGCAGCTTGCGAGGGGGCCGGAACACTGAAGCTTTCTTT.

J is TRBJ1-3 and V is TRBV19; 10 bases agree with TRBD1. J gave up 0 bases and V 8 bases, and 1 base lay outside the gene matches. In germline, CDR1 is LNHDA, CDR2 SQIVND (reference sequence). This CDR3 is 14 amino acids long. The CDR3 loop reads CASGQGDSGNTIYF. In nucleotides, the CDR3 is TGTGCCAGTGGACAGGGGGACTCTGGAAACACCATATATTTT.

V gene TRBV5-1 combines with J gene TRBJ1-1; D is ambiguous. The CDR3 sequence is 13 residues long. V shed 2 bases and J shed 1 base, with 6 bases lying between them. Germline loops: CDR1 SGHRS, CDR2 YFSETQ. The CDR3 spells CASSFDTNTEAFF. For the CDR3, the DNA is TGCGCCAGCAGCTTTGACACGAACACTGAAGCTTTCTTT.

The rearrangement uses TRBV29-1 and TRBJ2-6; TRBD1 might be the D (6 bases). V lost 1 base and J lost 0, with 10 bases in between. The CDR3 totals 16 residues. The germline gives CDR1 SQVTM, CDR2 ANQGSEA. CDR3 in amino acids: CSVEVRGNSGANVLTF. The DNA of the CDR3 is TGCAGCGTTGAAGTAAGGGGGAACTCTGGGGCCAACGTCCTGACTTTC.

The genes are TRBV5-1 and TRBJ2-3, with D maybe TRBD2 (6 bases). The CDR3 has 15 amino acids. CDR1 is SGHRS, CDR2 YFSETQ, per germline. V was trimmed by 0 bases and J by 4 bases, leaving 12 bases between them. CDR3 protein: CASSLESSDADTQYF. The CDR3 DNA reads TGCGCCAGCAGCTTGGAGTCTAGCGACGCAGATACGCAGTATTTT.

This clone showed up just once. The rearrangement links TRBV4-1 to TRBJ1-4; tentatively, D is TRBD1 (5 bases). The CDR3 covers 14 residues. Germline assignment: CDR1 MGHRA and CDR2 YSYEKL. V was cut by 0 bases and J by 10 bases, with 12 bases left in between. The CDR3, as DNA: TGCGCCAGCAGCCAAGACAGGGTAGTTGGAAAACTGTTTTTT. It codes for CASSQDRVVGKLFF.

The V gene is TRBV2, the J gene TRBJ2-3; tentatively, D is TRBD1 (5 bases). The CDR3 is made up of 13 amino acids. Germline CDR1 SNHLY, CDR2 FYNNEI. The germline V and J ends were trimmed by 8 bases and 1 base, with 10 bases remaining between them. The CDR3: CASETDRTDTQYF. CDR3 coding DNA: TGTGCCAGCGAGACAGACCGCACAGATACGCAGTATTTT. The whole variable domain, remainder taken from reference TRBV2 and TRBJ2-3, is EPEVTQTPSHQVTQMGQEVILRCVPISNHLYFYWYRQILGQKVEFLVSFYNNEISEKSEIFDDQFSVERPDGSNFTLKIRSTKLEDSAMYFCASETDRTDTQYFGPGTRLTVL.

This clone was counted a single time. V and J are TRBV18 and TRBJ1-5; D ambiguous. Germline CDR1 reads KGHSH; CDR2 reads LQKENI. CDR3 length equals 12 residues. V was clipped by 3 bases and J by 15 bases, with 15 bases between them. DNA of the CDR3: TGTGCCAGCTCACCGGCGCGGGGTCCCGTGCATTTT. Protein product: CASSPARGPVHF.

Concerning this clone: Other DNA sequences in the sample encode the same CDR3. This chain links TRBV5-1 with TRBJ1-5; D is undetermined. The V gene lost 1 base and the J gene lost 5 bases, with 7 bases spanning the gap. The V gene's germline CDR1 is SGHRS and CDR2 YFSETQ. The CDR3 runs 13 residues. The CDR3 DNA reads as TGCGCCAGCAGCTTGACGGGTGATCAGCCCCAGCATTTT. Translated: CASSLTGDQPQHF.

The CDR3 sequence is CASSFRNPDTQYF. CDR3 coding DNA: TGTGCCAGCAGCTTTAGAAACCCAGATACGCAGTATTTT. This rearrangement joins TRBV13 to TRBJ2-3; no clear D. In germline, CDR1 is PRHDT, CDR2 FYEKMQ (reference sequence). V gave up 3 bases and J gave up 4 bases, with 8 bases separating them. The CDR3 contains 13 residues.

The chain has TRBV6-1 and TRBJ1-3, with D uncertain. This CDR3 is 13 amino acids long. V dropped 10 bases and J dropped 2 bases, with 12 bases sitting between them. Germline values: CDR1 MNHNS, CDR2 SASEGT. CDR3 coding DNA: TGTGCCACCCATCCCCAGACTGGAAACACCATATATTTT. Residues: CATHPQTGNTIYF.

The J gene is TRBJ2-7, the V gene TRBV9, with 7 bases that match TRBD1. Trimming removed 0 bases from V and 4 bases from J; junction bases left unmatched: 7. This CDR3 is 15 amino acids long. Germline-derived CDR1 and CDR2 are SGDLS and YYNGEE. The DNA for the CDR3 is TGTGCCAGCAGCGTAGGACAGGGAAGGGGTTACGAGCAGTACTTC. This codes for CASSVGQGRGYEQYF.

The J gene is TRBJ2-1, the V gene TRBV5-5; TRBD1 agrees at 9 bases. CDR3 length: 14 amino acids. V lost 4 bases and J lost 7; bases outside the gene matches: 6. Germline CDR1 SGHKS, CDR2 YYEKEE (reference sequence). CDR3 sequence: CASSGRTGANEQFF. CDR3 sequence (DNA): TGTGCCAGCAGCGGAAGGACAGGGGCAAATGAGCAGTTCTTC.

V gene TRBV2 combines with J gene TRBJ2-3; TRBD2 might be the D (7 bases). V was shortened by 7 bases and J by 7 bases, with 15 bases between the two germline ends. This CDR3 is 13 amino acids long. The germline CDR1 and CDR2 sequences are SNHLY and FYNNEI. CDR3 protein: CASKGGGGNTQYF. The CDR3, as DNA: TGTGCCAGCAAGGGGGGGGGCGGAAATACGCAGTATTTT. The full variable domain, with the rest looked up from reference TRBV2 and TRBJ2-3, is EPEVTQTPSHQVTQMGQEVILRCVPISNHLYFYWYRQILGQKVEFLVSFYNNEISEKSEIFDDQFSVERPDGSNFTLKIRSTKLEDSAMYFCASKGGGGNTQYFGPGTRLTVL.

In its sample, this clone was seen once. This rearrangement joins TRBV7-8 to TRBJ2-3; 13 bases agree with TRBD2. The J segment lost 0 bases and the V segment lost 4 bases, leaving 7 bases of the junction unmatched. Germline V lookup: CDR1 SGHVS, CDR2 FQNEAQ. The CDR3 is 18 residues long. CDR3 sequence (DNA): TGTGCCAGCAGCTCCCGGACTAGCGGGGGCCAAAGCACAGATACGCAGTATTTT. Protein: CASSSRTSGGQSTDTQYF.

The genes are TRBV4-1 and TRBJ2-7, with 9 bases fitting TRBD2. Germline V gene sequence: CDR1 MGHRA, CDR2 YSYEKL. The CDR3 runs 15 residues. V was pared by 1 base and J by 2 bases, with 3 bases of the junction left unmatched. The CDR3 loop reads CASSQVGGGAYEQYF. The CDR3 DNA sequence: TGCGCCAGCAGCCAAGTTGGCGGGGGGGCCTACGAGCAGTACTTC.